The rows below give T cell receptor beta chains drawn from one sample of a study of T cells in Graves' hyperthyroidism and ophthalmopathy. Via MiXCR, TCRdb re-called the multiplex PCR reads, giving one row per CDR3 protein. The sample consists of some 92,000 distinct CDR3 sequences, roughly 40% of them appearing once. Sample: peripheral blood or thyroid tissue (not recorded which). The source of these receptors is a woman in her thirties with Graves' hyperthyroidism. Each CDR3 is given with its conserved first and last residue. The order of the fields is clone size, D gene, V gene, J gene, CDR3 protein, CDR3 DNA. D genes are given only for firm matches. A row's size may be missing; if present it is once, few, many or a size class.

-	-	TRBV20-1	TRBJ2-5	CSATLVSKVKTQYF	TGCAGTGCTACGTTGGTGTCTAAAGTAAAGACCCAGTACTTC
-	TRBD1	TRBV20-1	TRBJ2-5	CSAQGTQGARETQYF	TGCAGTGCTCAGGGTACCCAGGGGGCGCGAGAGACCCAGTACTTC
many	-	TRBV5-1	TRBJ1-2	CASSAGHFSHQGYGYTF	TGCGCCAGCAGCGCGGGACATTTTAGCCATCAAGGCTATGGCTACACCTTC
few	TRBD2	TRBV28	TRBJ2-5	CASSPRGLADQETQYF	TGTGCCAGCAGCCCTAGGGGCCTAGCGGACCAAGAGACCCAGTACTTC
many	-	TRBV30	TRBJ2-7	CAWRGPSYEQYF	TGTGCCTGGAGAGGGCCGTCCTACGAGCAGTACTTC
many	TRBD1	TRBV6-5	TRBJ1-2	CASSRQGYGYTF	TGTGCCAGCAGTCGACAGGGGTACGGCTACACCTTC
-	TRBD1	TRBV7-8	TRBJ1-2	CASSTTGEDHGYTF	TGTGCCAGCAGCACGACAGGGGAGGATCATGGCTACACCTTC
many	TRBD1	TRBV2	TRBJ1-1	CASSPDRDLNTEAFF	TGTGCCAGCAGCCCCGACAGGGACTTGAACACTGAAGCTTTCTTT
many	-	TRBV28	TRBJ2-6	CASSLAGAISGANVLTF	TGTGCCAGCAGTTTAGCAGGGGCGATCTCTGGGGCCAACGTCCTGACTTTC
many	-	TRBV9	TRBJ2-2	CASRGVIPERNTGELFF	TGTGCCAGCAGGGGAGTGATCCCCGAACGCAACACCGGGGAGCTGTTTTTT
many	-	TRBV7-8	TRBJ2-5	CASRKGTQYF	TGTGCCAGCAGAAAGGGGACCCAGTACTTC
-	TRBD2	TRBV6-6	TRBJ2-1	CASSGAGLAGAGNEQFF	TGTGCCAGCAGTGGGGCGGGCCTCGCGGGAGCAGGCAATGAGCAGTTCTTC
-	-	TRBV7-9	TRBJ2-3	CASSHTAGDTQYF	TGTGCCAGCAGCCACACAGCGGGAGATACGCAGTATTTT
-	-	TRBV20-1	TRBJ1-4	CSARDWGGFTEKLFF	TGCAGTGCTAGAGATTGGGGGGGATTCACTGAAAAACTGTTTTTT
many	-	TRBV5-1	TRBJ1-1	CASSEQLNTEAFF	TGCGCCAGCAGTGAACAGCTGAACACTGAAGCTTTCTTT
-	-	TRBV20-1	TRBJ2-5	CSARDVGIMTQYF	TGCAGTGCTAGAGATGTAGGGATTATGACCCAGTACTTC
many	-	TRBV6-6	TRBJ2-5	CASSYQGGVETQYF	TGTGCCAGCAGTTACCAGGGGGGCGTCGAGACCCAGTACTTC
few	TRBD1	TRBV7-2	TRBJ1-1	CASSYRGRVTEAFF	TGTGCCAGCAGCTACAGGGGGAGGGTCACTGAAGCTTTCTTT
few	TRBD1	TRBV6-4	TRBJ1-5	CASSDRDSGDQPQHF	TGTGCCAGCAGTGATCGGGACAGCGGTGATCAGCCCCAGCATTTT
-	TRBD2	TRBV7-6	TRBJ2-7	CASSLAVGSGRAGEQYF	TGTGCCAGCAGCTTAGCGGTGGGTAGCGGGAGGGCGGGGGAGCAGTACTTC
-	-	TRBV20-1	TRBJ1-6	CSARRDSPLHF	TGCAGTGCTAGGCGGGACTCACCCCTCCACTTT
-	-	TRBV7-8	TRBJ1-5	CASGLDGFNQPQHF	TGTGCCAGCGGCTTAGATGGCTTTAATCAGCCCCAGCATTTT
-	-	TRBV7-9	TRBJ1-3	CASSFIGGNTIYF	TGTGCCAGCAGCTTTATTGGCGGGAACACCATATATTTT
few	-	TRBV2	TRBJ1-6	CASSFPNRDGYDLGNSPLHF	TGTGCCAGCAGTTTTCCTAACAGGGATGGGTACGATTTGGGTAATTCACCCCTCCACTTT
-	TRBD1	TRBV11-1	TRBJ2-2	CASTDRVSTGELVF	TGTGCCAGCACCGACAGGGTTAGCACCGGGGAGCTGGTTTTT
many	-	TRBV7-6	TRBJ1-1	CASSPAGTFTEAFF	TGTGCCAGCAGCCCCGCCGGGACTTTCACTGAAGCTTTCTTT
many	-	TRBV7-2	TRBJ2-2	CASSLATGELFF	TGTGCCAGCAGCTTAGCAACCGGGGAGCTGTTTTTT
many	TRBD2	TRBV20-1	TRBJ2-3	CSVYTSGRATDTQYF	TGCAGCGTCTATACCAGCGGGAGGGCCACAGATACGCAGTATTTT
many	-	TRBV20-1	TRBJ2-2	CSARDRTTGELFF	TGCAGTGCTAGAGATCGGACCACCGGGGAGCTGTTTTTT
many	TRBD1	TRBV6-6	TRBJ1-5	CASSYRGLVSQPQHF	TGTGCCAGCAGTTACAGGGGGCTCGTTAGTCAGCCCCAGCATTTT
many	-	TRBV20-1	TRBJ1-5	CSARETQFSNQPQHF	TGCAGTGCTAGAGAAACCCAGTTTAGCAATCAGCCCCAGCATTTT
few	TRBD2	TRBV10-3	TRBJ2-7	CAISVSSGTSGAYEQYF	TGTGCCATCAGTGTGTCTAGCGGGACTAGCGGCGCCTACGAGCAGTACTTC
-	TRBD1	TRBV20-1	TRBJ1-2	CSATGTAYGYTF	TGCAGTGCGACCGGGACAGCCTATGGCTACACCTTC
many	-	TRBV5-6	TRBJ2-7	CASSYRGAEQYF	TGTGCCAGCAGCTATCGGGGGGCCGAGCAGTACTTC
many	TRBD1	TRBV20-1	TRBJ1-2	CSAFTGAYYGYTF	TGCAGTGCTTTCACAGGGGCCTACTATGGCTACACCTTC
once	TRBD2	TRBV10-3	TRBJ2-5	CAISEPQGTSGRGVETQYF	TGTGCCATCAGTGAGCCTCAGGGGACTAGCGGGAGAGGAGTAGAGACCCAGTACTTC
many	-	TRBV7-2	TRBJ2-7	CASSFPSMQQYF	TGTGCCAGCAGCTTCCCCTCTATGCAGCAGTACTTC
-	-	TRBV12-3/TRBV12-4	TRBJ2-6	CASTSSPGANVLTF	TGCGCCAGCACGTCTAGTCCTGGGGCCAACGTCCTGACTTTC
-	-	TRBV4-1	TRBJ1-5	CASSQDGGQPQHF	TGCGCCAGCAGCCAAGACGGAGGTCAGCCCCAGCATTTT
-	-	TRBV19	TRBJ1-1	CAWSLSVWGTEAFF	TGTGCCTGGAGTCTGTCCGTGTGGGGGACTGAAGCTTTCTTT
-	-	TRBV7-2	TRBJ1-4	CASSLEQGGNEKLFF	TGTGCCAGCAGCTTAGAACAGGGAGGTAATGAAAAACTGTTTTTT
-	TRBD1	TRBV7-8	TRBJ1-1	CASSFDWDRAMNTEAFF	TGTGCCAGCAGCTTCGACTGGGACAGAGCAATGAACACTGAAGCTTTCTTT
many	TRBD2	TRBV7-2	TRBJ2-7	CASSPGGGEAPYEQYF	TGTGCCAGCAGCCCCGGGGGGGGGGAGGCCCCCTACGAGCAGTACTTC
once	-	TRBV10-3	TRBJ1-6	CAIRRDSSYNSPLHF	TGTGCCATCAGGCGCGACAGCTCCTATAATTCACCCCTCCACTTT
-	-	TRBV20-1	TRBJ1-2	CSARGLDGYTF	TGCAGTGCTAGAGGACTTGATGGCTACACCTTC
many	TRBD2	TRBV14	TRBJ2-7	CASSPVGLAGVYEQYF	TGTGCCAGCAGCCCGGTGGGACTAGCGGGAGTTTACGAGCAGTACTTC